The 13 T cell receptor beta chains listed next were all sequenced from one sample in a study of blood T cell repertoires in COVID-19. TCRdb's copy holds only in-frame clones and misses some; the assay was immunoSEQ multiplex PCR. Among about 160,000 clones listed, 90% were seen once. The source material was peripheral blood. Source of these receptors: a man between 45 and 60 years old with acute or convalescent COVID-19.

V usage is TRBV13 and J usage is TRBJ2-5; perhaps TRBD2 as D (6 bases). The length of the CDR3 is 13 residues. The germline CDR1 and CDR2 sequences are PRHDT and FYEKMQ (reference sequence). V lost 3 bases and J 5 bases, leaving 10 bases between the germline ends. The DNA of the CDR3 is TGTGCCAGCAGCTTTACTAGCTCCGAGACCCAGTACTTC. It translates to CASSFTSSETQYF.

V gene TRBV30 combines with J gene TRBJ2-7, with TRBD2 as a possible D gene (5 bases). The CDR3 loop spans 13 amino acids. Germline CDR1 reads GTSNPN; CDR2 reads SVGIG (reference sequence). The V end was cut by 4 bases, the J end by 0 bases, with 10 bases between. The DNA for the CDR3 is TGTGCCTGGACTAGCAGCCTCTCCTACGAGCAGTACTTC. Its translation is CAWTSSLSYEQYF.

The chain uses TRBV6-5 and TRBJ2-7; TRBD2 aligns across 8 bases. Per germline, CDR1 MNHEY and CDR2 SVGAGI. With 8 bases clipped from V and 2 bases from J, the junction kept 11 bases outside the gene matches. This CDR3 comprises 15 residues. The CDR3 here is CASSQTLAEPYEQYF. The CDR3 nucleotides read TGTGCCAGCTCCCAAACACTAGCGGAGCCCTACGAGCAGTACTTC.

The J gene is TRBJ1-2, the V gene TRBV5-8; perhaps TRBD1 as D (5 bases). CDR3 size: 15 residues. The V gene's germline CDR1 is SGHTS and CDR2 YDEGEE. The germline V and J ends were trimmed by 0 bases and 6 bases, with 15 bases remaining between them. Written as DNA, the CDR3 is TGTGCCAGCAGCTTGGGTCCCGAGACAGCGAATGGCTACACCTTC. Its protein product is CASSLGPETANGYTF.

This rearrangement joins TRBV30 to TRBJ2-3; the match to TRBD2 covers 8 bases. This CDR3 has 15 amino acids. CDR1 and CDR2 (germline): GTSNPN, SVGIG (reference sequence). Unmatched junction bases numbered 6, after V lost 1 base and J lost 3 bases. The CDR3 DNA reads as TGTGCCTGGAGTGGTGGGGCGGGGGGAACAGATACGCAGTATTTT. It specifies CAWSGGAGGTDTQYF. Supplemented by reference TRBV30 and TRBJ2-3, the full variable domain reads SQTIHQWPATLVQPVGSPLSLECTVEGTSNPNLYWYRQAAGRGLQLLFYSVGIGQISSEVPQNLSASRPQDRQFILSSKKLLLSDSGFYLCAWSGGAGGTDTQYFGPGTRLTVL.

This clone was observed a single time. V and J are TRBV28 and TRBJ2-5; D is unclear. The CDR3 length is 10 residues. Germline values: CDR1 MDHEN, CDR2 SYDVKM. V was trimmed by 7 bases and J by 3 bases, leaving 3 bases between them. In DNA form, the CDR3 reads TGTGCCAGCAACAAAGAGACCCAGTACTTC. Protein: CASNKETQYF. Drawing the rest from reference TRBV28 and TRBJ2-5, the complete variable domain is DVKVTQSSRYLVKRTGEKVFLECVQDMDHENMFWYRQDPGLGLRLIYFSYDVKMKEKGDIPEGYSVSREKKERFSLILESASTNQTSMYLCASNKETQYFGPGTRLLVL.

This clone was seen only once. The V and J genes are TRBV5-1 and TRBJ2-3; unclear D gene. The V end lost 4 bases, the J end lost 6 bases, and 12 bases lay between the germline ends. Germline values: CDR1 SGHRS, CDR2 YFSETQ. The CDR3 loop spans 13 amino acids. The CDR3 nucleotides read TGCGCCAGCAGCCCGACTCCTGCGGATACGCAGTATTTT. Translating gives CASSPTPADTQYF.

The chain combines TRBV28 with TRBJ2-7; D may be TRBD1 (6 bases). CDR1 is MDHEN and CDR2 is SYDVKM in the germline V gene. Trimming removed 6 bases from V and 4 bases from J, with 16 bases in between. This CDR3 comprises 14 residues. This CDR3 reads CASRQTGSPYEQYV. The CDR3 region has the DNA TGTGCCAGCAGGCAAACAGGGTCTCCGTACGAGCAGTACGTC.

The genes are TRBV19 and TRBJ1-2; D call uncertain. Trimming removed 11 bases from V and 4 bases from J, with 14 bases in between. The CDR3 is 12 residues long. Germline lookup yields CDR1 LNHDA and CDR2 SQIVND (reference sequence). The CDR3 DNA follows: TGTGCCTCGCTGGGAGGTACCTATGGCTACACCTTC. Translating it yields CASLGGTYGYTF.

Written as DNA, the CDR3 is TGTGCCAGTAGTATGAGCGGGGGGGCCGCCGGGGAGCTGTTTTTT. Translated: CASSMSGGAAGELFF. The rearrangement uses TRBV19 and TRBJ2-2; 10 positions match TRBD2. V was clipped by 3 bases and J by 6 bases; unmatched bases: 4. Germline CDR1 and CDR2: LNHDA and SQIVND (reference sequence). The CDR3 is 15 amino acids.

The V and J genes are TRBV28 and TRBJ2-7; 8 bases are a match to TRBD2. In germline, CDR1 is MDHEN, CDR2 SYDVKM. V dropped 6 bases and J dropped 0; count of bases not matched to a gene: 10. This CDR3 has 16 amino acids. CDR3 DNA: TGTGCCAGCAGCCCGGGGGGGGAGGCGAGCTCCTACGAGCAGTACTTC. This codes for CASSPGGEASSYEQYF.

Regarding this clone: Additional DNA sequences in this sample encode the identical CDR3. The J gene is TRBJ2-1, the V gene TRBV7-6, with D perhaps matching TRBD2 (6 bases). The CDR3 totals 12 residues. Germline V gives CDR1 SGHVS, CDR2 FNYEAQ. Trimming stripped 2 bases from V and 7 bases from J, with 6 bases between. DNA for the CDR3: TGTGCCAGCAGCTTACGGGGGAATGAGCAGTTCTTC. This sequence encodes CASSLRGNEQFF.

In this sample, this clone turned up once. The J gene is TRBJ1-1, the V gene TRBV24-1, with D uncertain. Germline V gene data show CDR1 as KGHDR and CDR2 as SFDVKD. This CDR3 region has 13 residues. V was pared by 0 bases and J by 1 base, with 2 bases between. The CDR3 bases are TGTGCCACCAGTGATTTGCAGAACACTGAAGCTTTCTTT. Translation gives CATSDLQNTEAFF.